The rows below give T cell receptor beta chains drawn from one sample of a study of blood T cell repertoires in COVID-19. Generated by immunoSEQ multiplex PCR, the TCRdb table keeps only in-frame clones and is missing some. The repertoire consists of about 280,000 clones, with roughly 80% occurring once and the leading ten covering around a tenth. Sequencing was performed on peripheral blood. The receptors derive from a woman between 50 and 59 years old who had recovered from COVID-19. The CDR3 runs from the conserved cysteine through the conserved F or W. The order of the fields is D gene, clone size, V gene, CDR3 length, J gene, CDR3 DNA, CDR3 protein. The D gene is left open where the match is weak. The listing skips clone size in some rows; elsewhere it reads once, few, many or a size class.

d_gene: TRBD2
abundance: few
v_gene: TRBV20-1
len: 14
j_gene: TRBJ2-5
CDR3nt: TGCAGTGCTAGTCGAGGGAGGGACCAAGAGACCCAGTACTTC
CDR3aa: CSASRGRDQETQYF

d_gene: .
abundance: .
v_gene: TRBV24-1
len: 14
j_gene: TRBJ2-7
CDR3nt: TGTGCCACCAGTGCCGGGACTTCTGAGTACGAGCAGTACTTC
CDR3aa: CATSAGTSEYEQYF

d_gene: .
abundance: .
v_gene: TRBV5-1
len: 12
j_gene: TRBJ2-5
CDR3nt: TGCGCCAGCAGCTTGACAGGAGAGACCCAGTACTTC
CDR3aa: CASSLTGETQYF

d_gene: TRBD1
abundance: .
v_gene: TRBV6-1
len: 15
j_gene: TRBJ1-5
CDR3nt: TGTGCCAGCAGTGAAGGGACAGGGCGAAATCAGCCCCAGCATTTT
CDR3aa: CASSEGTGRNQPQHF

d_gene: .
abundance: .
v_gene: TRBV5-1
len: 15
j_gene: TRBJ2-7
CDR3nt: TGCGCCAGCAGCCTAGAGTCCGGGAGCTCCTACGAGCAGTACTTC
CDR3aa: CASSLESGSSYEQYF

d_gene: TRBD2
abundance: once
v_gene: TRBV18
len: 16
j_gene: TRBJ2-7
CDR3nt: TGTGCCAGCTCACCACCGCCAGTAGCGGGAGGGGACGAGCAGTACTTC
CDR3aa: CASSPPPVAGGDEQYF

d_gene: TRBD2
abundance: .
v_gene: TRBV7-9
len: 15
j_gene: TRBJ2-3
CDR3nt: TGTGCCAGCAGCTTAGTGGTCGGGGGGGAAGATACGCAGTATTTT
CDR3aa: CASSLVVGGEDTQYF

d_gene: .
abundance: .
v_gene: TRBV25-1
len: 16
j_gene: TRBJ2-6
CDR3nt: TGTGCCAGCAGTTCGGAGGGAAGCTCTGGGGCCAACGTCCTGACTTTC
CDR3aa: CASSSEGSSGANVLTF

d_gene: .
abundance: .
v_gene: TRBV28
len: 15
j_gene: TRBJ2-3
CDR3nt: TGTGCCAGCAGTGGCCGGGGAGGGGGAACAGATACGCAGTATTTT
CDR3aa: CASSGRGGGTDTQYF

d_gene: TRBD2
abundance: once
v_gene: TRBV3-1/TRBV3-2
len: 16
j_gene: TRBJ2-7
CDR3nt: TGTGCCACCGCAGCCCGGACTAGCGGGAGATCCTACGAGCAGTACTTC
CDR3aa: CATAARTSGRSYEQYF

d_gene: TRBD1
abundance: .
v_gene: TRBV18
len: 14
j_gene: TRBJ1-3
CDR3nt: TGTGCCAGCTCAGAGACAGGGGCTGGAAACACCATATATTTT
CDR3aa: CASSETGAGNTIYF

d_gene: TRBD2
abundance: .
v_gene: TRBV6-5
len: 15
j_gene: TRBJ2-7
CDR3nt: TGTGCCAGCAGTCGACTAGCGTCCCCTGCCTACGAGCAGTACTTC
CDR3aa: CASSRLASPAYEQYF

d_gene: TRBD1
abundance: .
v_gene: TRBV9
len: 15
j_gene: TRBJ1-2
CDR3nt: TGTGCCAGCAGCGTAGGTCAGGGGGCCAACTATGGCTACACCTTC
CDR3aa: CASSVGQGANYGYTF

d_gene: .
abundance: .
v_gene: TRBV3-1/TRBV3-2
len: 14
j_gene: TRBJ1-6
CDR3nt: TGTGCCAGCAGCCCACTCCGTTATAATTCACCCCTCCACTTT
CDR3aa: CASSPLRYNSPLHF

d_gene: .
abundance: .
v_gene: TRBV3-1/TRBV3-2
len: 13
j_gene: TRBJ1-1
CDR3nt: TGTGCCAGCAGCCAAGGTATCATACTTGAAGCTTTCTTT
CDR3aa: CASSQGIILEAFF

d_gene: .
abundance: .
v_gene: TRBV18
len: 14
j_gene: TRBJ2-5
CDR3nt: TGTGCCAGCTCAAGGAGAGTAGCTCAAGAGACCCAGTACTTC
CDR3aa: CASSRRVAQETQYF

d_gene: .
abundance: .
v_gene: TRBV28
len: 12
j_gene: TRBJ1-2
CDR3nt: TGTGCCAGCAGTTCCTTGGAGCCTCGTTCCACCTTC
CDR3aa: CASSSLEPRSTF

d_gene: .
abundance: once
v_gene: TRBV25-1
len: 14
j_gene: TRBJ2-7
CDR3nt: TGTGCCAGCAGTGAAGTTGGGACTCTCTACGAGCAGTACTTC
CDR3aa: CASSEVGTLYEQYF

d_gene: .
abundance: .
v_gene: TRBV6-5
len: 16
j_gene: TRBJ2-7
CDR3nt: TGTGCCAGCAGTTACTCGGGGGACACTTTCCCCTACGAGCAGTACTTC
CDR3aa: CASSYSGDTFPYEQYF

d_gene: .
abundance: .
v_gene: TRBV19
len: 14
j_gene: TRBJ1-4
CDR3nt: TGTGCCAGTAGAAGAACTGCAACTAATGAAAAACTGTTTTTT
CDR3aa: CASRRTATNEKLFF

d_gene: TRBD1
abundance: .
v_gene: TRBV27
len: 18
j_gene: TRBJ2-1
CDR3nt: TGTGCCAGCAGAGCAGGGACAGGGGGCACGGCCTCCTACAATGAGCAGTTCTTC
CDR3aa: CASRAGTGGTASYNEQFF

d_gene: TRBD1
abundance: .
v_gene: TRBV4-3
len: 15
j_gene: TRBJ1-2
CDR3nt: TGCGCCAGCAGCCAAGATACAGGGGGTATCTATGGCTACACCTTC
CDR3aa: CASSQDTGGIYGYTF

d_gene: TRBD1
abundance: .
v_gene: TRBV5-5
len: 15
j_gene: TRBJ2-2
CDR3nt: TGTGCCAGCAGCAACGGGACAGGGAACACCGGGGAGCTGTTTTTT
CDR3aa: CASSNGTGNTGELFF

d_gene: TRBD1
abundance: .
v_gene: TRBV7-2
len: 16
j_gene: TRBJ2-2
CDR3nt: TGTGCCAGCAGCGGCAGACAGGGGGCGCAGGGCGGGGAGCTGTTTTTT
CDR3aa: CASSGRQGAQGGELFF

d_gene: TRBD1
abundance: .
v_gene: TRBV18
len: 15
j_gene: TRBJ2-5
CDR3nt: TGTGCCAGCTCACTTACAGGGGGGTCTGAAGAGACCCAGTACTTC
CDR3aa: CASSLTGGSEETQYF

d_gene: .
abundance: .
v_gene: TRBV23-1
len: 15
j_gene: TRBJ2-7
CDR3nt: TGCGCCAGCAGTCGGTCGGGACACCTCGCCTACGAGCAGTACTTC
CDR3aa: CASSRSGHLAYEQYF